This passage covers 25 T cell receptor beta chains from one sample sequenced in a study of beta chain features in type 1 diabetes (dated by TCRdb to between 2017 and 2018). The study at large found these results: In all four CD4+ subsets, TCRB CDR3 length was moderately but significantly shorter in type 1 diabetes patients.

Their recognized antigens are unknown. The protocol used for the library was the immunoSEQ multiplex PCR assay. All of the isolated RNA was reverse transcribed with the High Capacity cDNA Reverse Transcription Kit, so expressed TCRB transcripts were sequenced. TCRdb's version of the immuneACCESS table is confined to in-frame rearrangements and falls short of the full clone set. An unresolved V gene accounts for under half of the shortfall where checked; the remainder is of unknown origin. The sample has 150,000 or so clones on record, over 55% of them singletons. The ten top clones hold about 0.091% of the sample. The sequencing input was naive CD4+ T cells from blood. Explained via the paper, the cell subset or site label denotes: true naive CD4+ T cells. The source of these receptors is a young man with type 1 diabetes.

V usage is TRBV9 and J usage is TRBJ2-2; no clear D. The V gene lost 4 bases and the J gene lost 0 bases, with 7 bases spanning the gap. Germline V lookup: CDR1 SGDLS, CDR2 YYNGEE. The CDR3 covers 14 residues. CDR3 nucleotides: TGTGCCAGCAGCATTAGGGCGAACACCGGGGAGCTGTTTTTT. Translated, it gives CASSIRANTGELFF. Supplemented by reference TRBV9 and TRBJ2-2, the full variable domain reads DSGVTQTPKHLITATGQRVTLRCSPRSGDLSVYWYQQSLDQGLQFLIQYYNGEERAKGNILERFSAQQFPDLHSELNLSSLELGDSALYFCASSIRANTGELFFGEGSRLTVL.

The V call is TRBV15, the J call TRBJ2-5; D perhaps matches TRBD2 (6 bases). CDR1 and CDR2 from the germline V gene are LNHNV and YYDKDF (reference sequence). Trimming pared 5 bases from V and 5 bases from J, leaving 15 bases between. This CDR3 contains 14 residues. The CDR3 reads CATSLPPGAETQYF. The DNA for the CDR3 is TGTGCCACCAGCTTGCCCCCGGGAGCGGAGACCCAGTACTTC.

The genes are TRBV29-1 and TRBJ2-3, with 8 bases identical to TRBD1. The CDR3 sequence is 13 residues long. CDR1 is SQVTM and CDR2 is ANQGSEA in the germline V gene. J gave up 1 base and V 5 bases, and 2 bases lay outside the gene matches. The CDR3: CSVPGQGTDTQYF. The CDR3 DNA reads TGCAGCGTTCCGGGACAGGGCACAGATACGCAGTATTTT.

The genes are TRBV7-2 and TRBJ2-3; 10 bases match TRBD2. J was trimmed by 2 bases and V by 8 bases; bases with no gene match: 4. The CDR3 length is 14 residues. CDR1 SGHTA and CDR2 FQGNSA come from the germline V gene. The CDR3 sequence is CASGLAGDTDTQYF. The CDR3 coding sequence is TGTGCCAGCGGCCTAGCGGGGGACACAGATACGCAGTATTTT. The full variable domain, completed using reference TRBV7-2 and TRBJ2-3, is GAGVSQSPSNKVTEKGKDVELRCDPISGHTALYWYRQSLGQGLEFLIYFQGNSAPDKSGLPSDRFSAERTGGSVSTLTIQRTQQEDSAVYLCASGLAGDTDTQYFGPGTRLTVL.

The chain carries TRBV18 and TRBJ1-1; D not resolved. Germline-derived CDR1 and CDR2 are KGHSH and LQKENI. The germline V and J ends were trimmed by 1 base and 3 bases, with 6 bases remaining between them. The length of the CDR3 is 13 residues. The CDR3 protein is CASSPLEDTEAFF. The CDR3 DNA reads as TGTGCCAGCTCACCACTGGAGGACACTGAAGCTTTCTTT.

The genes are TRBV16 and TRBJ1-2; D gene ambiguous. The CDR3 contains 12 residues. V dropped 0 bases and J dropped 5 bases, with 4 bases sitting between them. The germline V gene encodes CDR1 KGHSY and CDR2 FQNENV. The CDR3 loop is CASSQSRYGYTF. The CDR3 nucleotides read TGTGCCAGCAGCCAATCCCGGTATGGCTACACCTTC.

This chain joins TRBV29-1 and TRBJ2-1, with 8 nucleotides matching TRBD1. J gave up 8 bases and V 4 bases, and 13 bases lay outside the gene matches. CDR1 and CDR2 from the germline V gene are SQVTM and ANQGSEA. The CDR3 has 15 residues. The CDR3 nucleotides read TGCAGCGTTGCAGTTCGACAGGGGTCAGCGGATGAGCAGTTCTTC. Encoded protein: CSVAVRQGSADEQFF.

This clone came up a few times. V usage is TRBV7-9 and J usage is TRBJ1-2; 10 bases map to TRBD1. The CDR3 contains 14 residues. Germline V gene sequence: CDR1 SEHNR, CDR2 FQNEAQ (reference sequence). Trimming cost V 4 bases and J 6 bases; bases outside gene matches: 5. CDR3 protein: CASSSGTGAHGYTF. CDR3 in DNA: TGTGCCAGCAGCTCCGGGACAGGGGCCCATGGCTACACCTTC.

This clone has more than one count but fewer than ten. CDR3 nucleotide sequence: TGTGCCAGCAGCTTAGGATACGGACAGGAAGACAATGAGCAGTTCTTC. Amino acids: CASSLGYGQEDNEQFF. The V call is TRBV7-9, the J call TRBJ2-1; 7 bases are shared with TRBD1. Trimming removed 1 base from V and 5 bases from J; junction bases left unmatched: 8. CDR1 SEHNR and CDR2 FQNEAQ come from the germline V gene (reference sequence). The CDR3 totals 16 residues.

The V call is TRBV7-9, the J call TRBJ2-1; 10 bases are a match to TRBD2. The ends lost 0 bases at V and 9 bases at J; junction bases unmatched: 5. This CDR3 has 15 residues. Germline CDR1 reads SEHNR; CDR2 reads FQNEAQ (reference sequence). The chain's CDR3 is CASSLAGLAAGEQFF. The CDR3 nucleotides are TGTGCCAGCAGCTTAGCTGGACTAGCGGCGGGTGAGCAGTTCTTC.

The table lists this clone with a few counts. Written as DNA, the CDR3 is TGCAGCGTTGAAGGGGGCCCAGGGGCAGCGGAGACCCAGTACTTC. Translation: CSVEGGPGAAETQYF. The gene calls are TRBV29-1 and TRBJ2-5; weak D call: TRBD1 (6 bases). Germline V gene sequence: CDR1 SQVTM, CDR2 ANQGSEA. V lost 1 base and J 5 bases, leaving 17 bases between the germline ends. This CDR3 has 15 amino acids.

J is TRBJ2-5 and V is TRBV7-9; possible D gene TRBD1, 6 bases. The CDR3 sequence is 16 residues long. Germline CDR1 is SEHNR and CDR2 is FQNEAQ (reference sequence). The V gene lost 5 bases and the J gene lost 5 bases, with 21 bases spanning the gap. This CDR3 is CASSHTVVGARETQYF. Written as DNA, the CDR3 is TGTGCCAGCAGCCACACGGTAGTGGGGGCCCGTGAGACCCAGTACTTC.

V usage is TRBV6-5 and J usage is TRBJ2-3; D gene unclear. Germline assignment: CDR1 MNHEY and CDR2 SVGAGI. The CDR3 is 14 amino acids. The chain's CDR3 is CGCSGGAFTDTQYF. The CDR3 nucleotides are TGTGGGTGTTCAGGCGGAGCCTTCACAGATACGCAGTATTTT.

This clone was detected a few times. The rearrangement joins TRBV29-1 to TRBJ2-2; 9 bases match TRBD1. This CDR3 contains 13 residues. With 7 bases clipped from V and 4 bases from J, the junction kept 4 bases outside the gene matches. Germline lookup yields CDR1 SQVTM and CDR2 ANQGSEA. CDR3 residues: CSAGQGSTGELFF. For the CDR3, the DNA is TGCAGCGCCGGACAGGGGTCCACCGGGGAGCTGTTTTTT.

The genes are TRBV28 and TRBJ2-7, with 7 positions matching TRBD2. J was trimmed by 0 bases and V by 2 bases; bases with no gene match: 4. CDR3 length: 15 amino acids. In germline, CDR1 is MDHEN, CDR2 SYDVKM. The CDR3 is CASSLTAGSSYEQYF. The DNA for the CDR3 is TGTGCCAGCAGTTTAACAGCGGGGAGCTCCTACGAGCAGTACTTC. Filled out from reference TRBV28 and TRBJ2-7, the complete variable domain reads DVKVTQSSRYLVKRTGEKVFLECVQDMDHENMFWYRQDPGLGLRLIYFSYDVKMKEKGDIPEGYSVSREKKERFSLILESASTNQTSMYLCASSLTAGSSYEQYFGPGTRLTVT.

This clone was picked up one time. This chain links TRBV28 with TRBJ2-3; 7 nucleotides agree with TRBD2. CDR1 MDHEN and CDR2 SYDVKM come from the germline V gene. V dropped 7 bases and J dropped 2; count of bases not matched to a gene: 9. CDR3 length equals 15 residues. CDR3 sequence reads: CASNAREGLTDTQYF. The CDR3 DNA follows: TGTGCCAGCAATGCCAGGGAGGGACTCACAGATACGCAGTATTTT.

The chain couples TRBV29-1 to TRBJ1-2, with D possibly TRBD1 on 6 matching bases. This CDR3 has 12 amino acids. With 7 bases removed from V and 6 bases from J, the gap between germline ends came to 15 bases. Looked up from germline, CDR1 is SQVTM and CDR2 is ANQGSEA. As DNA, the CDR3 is TGCAGCGACCATACCAGGGGTGATGGCTACACCTTC. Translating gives CSDHTRGDGYTF.

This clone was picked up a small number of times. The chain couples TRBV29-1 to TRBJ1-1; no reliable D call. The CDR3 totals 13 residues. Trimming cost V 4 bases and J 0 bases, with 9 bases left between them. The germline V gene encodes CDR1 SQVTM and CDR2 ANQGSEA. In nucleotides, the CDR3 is TGCAGCGTTGGACGGTTAGTGAACACTGAAGCTTTCTTT. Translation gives CSVGRLVNTEAFF.

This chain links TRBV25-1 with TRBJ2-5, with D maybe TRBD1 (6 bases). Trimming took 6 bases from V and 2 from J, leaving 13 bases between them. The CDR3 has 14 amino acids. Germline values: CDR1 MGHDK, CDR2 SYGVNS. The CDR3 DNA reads TGTGCCAGCAGGGGAACAGGGTCACAAGAGACCCAGTACTTC. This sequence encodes CASRGTGSQETQYF.

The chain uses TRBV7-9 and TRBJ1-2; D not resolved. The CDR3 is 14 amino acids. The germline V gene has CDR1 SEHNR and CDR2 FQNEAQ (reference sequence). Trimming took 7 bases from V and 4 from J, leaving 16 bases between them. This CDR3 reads CASTDYTGVYGYTF. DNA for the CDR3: TGTGCCAGCACCGATTATACGGGTGTCTATGGCTACACCTTC.

The CDR3 DNA follows: TGTGCCAGCAGGGGCCGGAGCGCAGATACGCAGTATTTT. This encodes CASRGRSADTQYF. This chain links TRBV7-2 with TRBJ2-3, with D unclear. Trimming left V 6 bases short and J 4 bases short, with 11 bases between. The length of the CDR3 is 13 residues. Germline V gene sequence: CDR1 SGHTA, CDR2 FQGNSA.

CDR3 in DNA: TGCGCCAGCAGCCAAGATGGGCAAAGTATCTACGAGCAGTACTTC. This gives the protein CASSQDGQSIYEQYF. V and J are TRBV4-1 and TRBJ2-7; no clear D gene. Germline CDR1 reads MGHRA; CDR2 reads YSYEKL. The length of the CDR3 is 15 residues. The ends were cut back, 0 bases at V and 3 bases at J, with 12 bases in the middle.

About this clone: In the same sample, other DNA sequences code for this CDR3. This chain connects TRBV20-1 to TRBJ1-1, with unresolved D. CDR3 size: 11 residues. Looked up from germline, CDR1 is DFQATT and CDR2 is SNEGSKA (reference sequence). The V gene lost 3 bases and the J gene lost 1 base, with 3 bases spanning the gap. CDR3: CSARGNTEAFF. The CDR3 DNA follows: TGCAGTGCTAGGGGGAACACTGAAGCTTTCTTT.

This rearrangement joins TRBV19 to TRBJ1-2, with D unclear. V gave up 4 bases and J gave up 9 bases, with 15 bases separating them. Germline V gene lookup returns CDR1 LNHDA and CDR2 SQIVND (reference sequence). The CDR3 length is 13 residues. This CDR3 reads CASSNSQFGSYTF. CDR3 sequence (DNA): TGTGCCAGTAGTAACTCACAGTTTGGGAGCTACACCTTC.

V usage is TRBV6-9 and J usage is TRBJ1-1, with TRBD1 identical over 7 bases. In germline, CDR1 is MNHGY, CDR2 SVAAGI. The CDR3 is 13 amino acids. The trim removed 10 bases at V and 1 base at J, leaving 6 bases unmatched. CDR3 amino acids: CATAGTENTEAFF. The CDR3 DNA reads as TGTGCCACAGCCGGGACAGAGAACACTGAAGCTTTCTTT.